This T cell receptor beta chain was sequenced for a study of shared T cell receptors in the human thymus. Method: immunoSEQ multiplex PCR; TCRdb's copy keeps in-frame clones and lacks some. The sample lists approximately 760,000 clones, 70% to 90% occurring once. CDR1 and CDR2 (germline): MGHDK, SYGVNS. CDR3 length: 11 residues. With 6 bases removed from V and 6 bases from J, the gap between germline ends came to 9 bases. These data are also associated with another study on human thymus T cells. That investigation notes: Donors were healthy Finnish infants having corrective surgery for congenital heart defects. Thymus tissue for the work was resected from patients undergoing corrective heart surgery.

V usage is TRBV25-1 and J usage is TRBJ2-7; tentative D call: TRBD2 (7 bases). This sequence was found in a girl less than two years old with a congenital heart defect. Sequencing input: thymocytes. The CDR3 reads CASRGGGEQYF. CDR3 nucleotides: TGTGCCAGCAGGGGAGGGGGCGAGCAGTACTTC.